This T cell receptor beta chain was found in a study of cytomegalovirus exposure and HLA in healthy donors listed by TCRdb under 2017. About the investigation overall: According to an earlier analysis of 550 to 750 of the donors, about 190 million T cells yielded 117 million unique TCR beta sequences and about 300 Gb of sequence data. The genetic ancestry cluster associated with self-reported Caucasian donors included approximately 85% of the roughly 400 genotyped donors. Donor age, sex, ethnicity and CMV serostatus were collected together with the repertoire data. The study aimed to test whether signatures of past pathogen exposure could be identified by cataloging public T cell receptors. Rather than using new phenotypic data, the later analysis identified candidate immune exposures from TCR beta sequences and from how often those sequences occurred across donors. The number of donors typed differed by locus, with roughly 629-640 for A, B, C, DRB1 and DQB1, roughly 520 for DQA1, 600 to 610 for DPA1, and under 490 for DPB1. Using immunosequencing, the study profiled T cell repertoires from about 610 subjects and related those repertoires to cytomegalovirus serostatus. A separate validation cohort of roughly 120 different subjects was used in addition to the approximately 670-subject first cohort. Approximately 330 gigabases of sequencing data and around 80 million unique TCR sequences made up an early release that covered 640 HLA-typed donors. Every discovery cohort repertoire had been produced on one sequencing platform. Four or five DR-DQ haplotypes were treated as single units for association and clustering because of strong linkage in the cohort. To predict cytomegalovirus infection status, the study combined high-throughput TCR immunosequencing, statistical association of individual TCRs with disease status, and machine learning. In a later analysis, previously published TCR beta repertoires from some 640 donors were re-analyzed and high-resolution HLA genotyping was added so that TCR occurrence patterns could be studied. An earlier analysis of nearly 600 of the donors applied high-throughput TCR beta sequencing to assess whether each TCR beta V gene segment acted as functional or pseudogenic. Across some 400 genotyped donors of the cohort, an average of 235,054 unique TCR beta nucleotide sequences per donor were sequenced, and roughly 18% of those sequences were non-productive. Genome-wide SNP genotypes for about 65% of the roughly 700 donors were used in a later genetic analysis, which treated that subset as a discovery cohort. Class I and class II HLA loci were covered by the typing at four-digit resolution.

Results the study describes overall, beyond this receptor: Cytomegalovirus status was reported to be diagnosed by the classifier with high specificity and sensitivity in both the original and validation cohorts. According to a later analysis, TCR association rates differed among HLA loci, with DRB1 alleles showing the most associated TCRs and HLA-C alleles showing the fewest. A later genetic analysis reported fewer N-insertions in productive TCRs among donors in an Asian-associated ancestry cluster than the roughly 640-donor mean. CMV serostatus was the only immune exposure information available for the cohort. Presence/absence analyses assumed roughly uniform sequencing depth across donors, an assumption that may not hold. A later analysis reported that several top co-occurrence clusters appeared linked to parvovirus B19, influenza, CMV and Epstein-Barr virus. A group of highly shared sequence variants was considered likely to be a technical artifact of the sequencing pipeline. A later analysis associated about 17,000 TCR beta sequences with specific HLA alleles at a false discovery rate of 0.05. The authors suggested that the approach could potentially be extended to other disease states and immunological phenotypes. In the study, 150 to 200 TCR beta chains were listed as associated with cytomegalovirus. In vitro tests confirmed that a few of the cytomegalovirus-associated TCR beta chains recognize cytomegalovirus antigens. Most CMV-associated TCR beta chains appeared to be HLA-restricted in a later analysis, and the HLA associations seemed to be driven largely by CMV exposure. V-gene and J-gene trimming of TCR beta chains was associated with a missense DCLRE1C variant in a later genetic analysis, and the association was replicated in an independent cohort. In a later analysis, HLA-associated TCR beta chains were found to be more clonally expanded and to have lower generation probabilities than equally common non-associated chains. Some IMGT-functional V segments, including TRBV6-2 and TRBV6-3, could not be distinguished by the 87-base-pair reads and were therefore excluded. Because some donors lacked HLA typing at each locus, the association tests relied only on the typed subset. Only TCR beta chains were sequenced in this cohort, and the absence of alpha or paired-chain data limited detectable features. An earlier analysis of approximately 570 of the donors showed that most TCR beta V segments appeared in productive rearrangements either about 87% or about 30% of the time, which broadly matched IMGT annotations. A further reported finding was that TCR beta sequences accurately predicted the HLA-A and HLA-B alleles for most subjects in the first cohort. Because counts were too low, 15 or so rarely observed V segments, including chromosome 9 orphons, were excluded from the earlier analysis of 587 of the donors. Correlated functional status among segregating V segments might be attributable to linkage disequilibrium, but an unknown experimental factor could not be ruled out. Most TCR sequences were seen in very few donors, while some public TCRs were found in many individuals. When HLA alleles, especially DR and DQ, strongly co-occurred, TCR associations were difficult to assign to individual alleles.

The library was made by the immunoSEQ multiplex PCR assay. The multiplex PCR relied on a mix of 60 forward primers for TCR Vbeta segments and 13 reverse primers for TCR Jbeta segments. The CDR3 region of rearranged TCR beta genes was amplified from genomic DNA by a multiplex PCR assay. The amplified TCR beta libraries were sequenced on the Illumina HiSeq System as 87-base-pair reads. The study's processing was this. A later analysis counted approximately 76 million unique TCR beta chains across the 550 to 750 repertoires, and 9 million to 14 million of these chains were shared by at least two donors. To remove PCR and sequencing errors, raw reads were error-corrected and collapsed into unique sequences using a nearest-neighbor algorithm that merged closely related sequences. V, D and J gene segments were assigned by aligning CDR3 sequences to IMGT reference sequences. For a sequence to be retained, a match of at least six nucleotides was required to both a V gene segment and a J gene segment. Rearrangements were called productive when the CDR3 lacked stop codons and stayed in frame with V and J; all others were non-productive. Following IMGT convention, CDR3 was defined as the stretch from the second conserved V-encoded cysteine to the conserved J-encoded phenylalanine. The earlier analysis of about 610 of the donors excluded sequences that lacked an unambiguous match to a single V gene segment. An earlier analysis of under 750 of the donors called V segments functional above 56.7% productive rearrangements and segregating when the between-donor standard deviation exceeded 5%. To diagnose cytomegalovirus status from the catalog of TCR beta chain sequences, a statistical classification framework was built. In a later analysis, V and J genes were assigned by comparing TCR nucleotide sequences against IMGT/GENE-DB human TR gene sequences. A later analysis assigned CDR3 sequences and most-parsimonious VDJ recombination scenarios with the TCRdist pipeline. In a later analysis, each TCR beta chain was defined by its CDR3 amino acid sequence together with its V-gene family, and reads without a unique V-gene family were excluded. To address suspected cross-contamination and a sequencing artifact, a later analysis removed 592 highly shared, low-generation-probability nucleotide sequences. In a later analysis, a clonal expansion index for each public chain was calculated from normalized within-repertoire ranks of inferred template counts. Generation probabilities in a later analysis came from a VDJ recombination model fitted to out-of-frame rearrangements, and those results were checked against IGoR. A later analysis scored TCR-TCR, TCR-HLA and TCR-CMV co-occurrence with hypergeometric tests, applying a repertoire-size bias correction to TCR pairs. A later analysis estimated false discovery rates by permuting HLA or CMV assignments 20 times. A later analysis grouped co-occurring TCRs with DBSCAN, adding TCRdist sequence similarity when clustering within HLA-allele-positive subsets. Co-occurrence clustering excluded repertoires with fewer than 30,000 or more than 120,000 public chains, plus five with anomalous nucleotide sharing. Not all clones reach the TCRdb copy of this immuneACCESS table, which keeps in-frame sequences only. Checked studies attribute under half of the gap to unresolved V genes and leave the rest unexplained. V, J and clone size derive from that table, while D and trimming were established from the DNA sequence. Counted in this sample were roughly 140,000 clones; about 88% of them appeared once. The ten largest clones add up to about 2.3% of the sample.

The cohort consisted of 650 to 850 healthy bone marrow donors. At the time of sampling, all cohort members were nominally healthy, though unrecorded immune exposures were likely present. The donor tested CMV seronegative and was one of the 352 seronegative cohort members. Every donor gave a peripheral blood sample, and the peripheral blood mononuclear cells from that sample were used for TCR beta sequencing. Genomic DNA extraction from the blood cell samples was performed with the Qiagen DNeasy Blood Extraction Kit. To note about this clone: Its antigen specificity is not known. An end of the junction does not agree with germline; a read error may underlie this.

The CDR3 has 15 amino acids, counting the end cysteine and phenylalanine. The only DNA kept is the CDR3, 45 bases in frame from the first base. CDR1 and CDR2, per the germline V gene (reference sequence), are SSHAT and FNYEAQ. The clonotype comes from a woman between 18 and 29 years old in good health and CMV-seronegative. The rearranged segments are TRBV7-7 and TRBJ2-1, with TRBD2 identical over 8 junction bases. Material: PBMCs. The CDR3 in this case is CASSEAGGHVNEQFF. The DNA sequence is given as TGTGCTAGCAGCGAGGCGGGGGGCCATGTAAATGAGCAGTTCTTC.